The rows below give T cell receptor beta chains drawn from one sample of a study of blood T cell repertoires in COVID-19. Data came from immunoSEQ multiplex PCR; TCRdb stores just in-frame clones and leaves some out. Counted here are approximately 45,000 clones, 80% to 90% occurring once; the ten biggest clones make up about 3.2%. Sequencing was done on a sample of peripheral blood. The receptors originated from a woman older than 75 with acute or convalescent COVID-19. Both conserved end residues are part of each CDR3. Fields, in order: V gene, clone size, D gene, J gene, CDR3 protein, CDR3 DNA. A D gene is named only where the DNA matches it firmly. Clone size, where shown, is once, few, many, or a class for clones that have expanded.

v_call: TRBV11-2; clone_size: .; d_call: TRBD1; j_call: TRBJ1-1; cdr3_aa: CASSLPRTGVEAFF; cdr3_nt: TGTGCCAGCAGCCTACCCCGGACAGGCGTCGAAGCTTTCTTT
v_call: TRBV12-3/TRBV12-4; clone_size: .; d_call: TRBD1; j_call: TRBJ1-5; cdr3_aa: CAIATGVGPQHF; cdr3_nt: TGTGCCATTGCGACAGGGGTTGGGCCCCAGCATTTT
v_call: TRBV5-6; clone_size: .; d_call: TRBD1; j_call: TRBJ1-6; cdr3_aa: CASSLQGSPSPLHF; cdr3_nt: TGTGCCAGCAGCTTACAGGGGTCTCCTTCACCCCTCCACTTT
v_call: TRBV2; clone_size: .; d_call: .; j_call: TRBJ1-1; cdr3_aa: CASSEGVRHMNTEAFF; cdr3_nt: TGTGCCAGCAGTGAAGGGGTCAGGCATATGAACACTGAAGCTTTCTTT
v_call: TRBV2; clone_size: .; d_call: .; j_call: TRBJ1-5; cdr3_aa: CASSRRALSNQPQHF; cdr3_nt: TGTGCCAGCAGTAGGAGGGCTCTCAGCAATCAGCCCCAGCATTTT
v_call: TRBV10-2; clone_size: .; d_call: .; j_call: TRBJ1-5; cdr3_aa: CASSESATSLGPQHF; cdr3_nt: TGCGCCAGCAGTGAGTCAGCCACCTCTCTAGGGCCCCAGCATTTT
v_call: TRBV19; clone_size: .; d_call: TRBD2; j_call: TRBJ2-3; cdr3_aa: CASSSEAGGPGDTQYF; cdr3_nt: TGTGCCAGTAGTTCCGAAGCGGGGGGGCCGGGAGATACGCAGTATTTT
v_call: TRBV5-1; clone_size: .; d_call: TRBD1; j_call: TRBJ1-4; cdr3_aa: CASSPRTGGEKLFF; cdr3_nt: TGCGCCAGCAGCCCCCGGACAGGGGGGGAAAAACTGTTTTTT
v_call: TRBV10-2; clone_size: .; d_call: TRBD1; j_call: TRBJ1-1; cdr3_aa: CASSPTGANTEAFF; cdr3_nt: TGCGCCAGCAGTCCGACAGGGGCGAACACTGAAGCTTTCTTT
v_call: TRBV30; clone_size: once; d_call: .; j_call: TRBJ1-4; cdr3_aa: CAWSSSDEKLFF; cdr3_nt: TGTGCCTGGAGTTCTTCGGATGAAAAACTGTTTTTT
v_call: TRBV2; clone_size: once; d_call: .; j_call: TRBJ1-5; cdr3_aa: CASSGLSNQPQHF; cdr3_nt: TGTGCCAGCAGTGGGCTGAGCAATCAGCCCCAGCATTTT
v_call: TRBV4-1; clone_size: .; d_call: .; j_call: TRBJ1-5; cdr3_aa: CASSQGQSNQPQHF; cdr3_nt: TGCGCCAGCAGCCAAGGACAGAGTAATCAGCCCCAGCATTTT
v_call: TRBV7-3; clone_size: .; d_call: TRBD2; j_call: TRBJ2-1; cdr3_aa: CASSQTSGLLNEQFF; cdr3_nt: TGTGCCAGCAGCCAGACTAGCGGCCTTCTGAATGAGCAGTTCTTC
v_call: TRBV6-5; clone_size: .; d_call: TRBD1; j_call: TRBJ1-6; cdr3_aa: CASRAGGAYNSPLHF; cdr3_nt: TGTGCCAGCAGGGCAGGGGGCGCCTATAATTCACCCCTCCACTTT
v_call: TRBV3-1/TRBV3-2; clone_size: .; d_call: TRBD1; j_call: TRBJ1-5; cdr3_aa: CASSQVGTGDQPQHF; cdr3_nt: TGTGCCAGCAGCCAAGTGGGGACAGGGGATCAGCCCCAGCATTTT
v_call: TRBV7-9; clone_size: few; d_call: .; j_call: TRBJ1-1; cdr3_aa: CASSFRGGNTEAFF; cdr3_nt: TGTGCCAGCAGCTTCCGCGGAGGGAACACTGAAGCTTTCTTT
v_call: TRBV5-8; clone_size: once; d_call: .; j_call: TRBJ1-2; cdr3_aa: CASSKQSTFNYGYTF; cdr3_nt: TGTGCCAGCAGCAAACAGAGTACCTTTAACTATGGCTACACCTTC
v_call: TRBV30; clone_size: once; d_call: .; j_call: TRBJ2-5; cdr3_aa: CAWSVQRETQYF; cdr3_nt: TGTGCCTGGAGTGTACAGCGGGAGACCCAGTACTTC
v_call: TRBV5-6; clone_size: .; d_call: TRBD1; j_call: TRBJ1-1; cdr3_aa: CASSWGQRDTEAFF; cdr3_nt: TGTGCCAGCAGCTGGGGACAGAGAGACACTGAAGCTTTCTTT
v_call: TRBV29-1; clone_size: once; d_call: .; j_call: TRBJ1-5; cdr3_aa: CSVADGLMGNQPQHF; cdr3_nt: TGCAGCGTTGCCGACGGACTAATGGGCAATCAGCCCCAGCATTTT
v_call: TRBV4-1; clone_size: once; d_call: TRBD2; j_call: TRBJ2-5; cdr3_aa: CASSARGGGLETQYF; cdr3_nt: TGCGCCAGCAGCGCTAGGGGCGGGGGGCTAGAGACCCAGTACTTC
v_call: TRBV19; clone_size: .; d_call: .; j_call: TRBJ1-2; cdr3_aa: CASSPGEGSYGYTF; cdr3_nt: TGTGCCAGTAGTCCAGGGGAAGGTAGCTATGGCTACACCTTC
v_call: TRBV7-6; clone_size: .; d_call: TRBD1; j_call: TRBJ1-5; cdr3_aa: CASSLGTGLNQPQHF; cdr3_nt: TGTGCCAGCAGCTTAGGGACAGGCCTCAATCAGCCCCAGCATTTT
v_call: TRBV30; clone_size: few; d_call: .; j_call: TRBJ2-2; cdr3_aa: CAWRERGSSTGELFF; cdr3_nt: TGTGCCTGGAGGGAACGGGGGTCGAGCACCGGGGAGCTGTTTTTT
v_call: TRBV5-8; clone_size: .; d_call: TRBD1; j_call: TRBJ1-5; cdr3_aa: CASSSMTGANQPQHF; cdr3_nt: TGTGCCAGCAGTAGTATGACAGGGGCGAATCAGCCCCAGCATTTT
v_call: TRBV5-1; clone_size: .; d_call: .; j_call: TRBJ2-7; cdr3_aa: CASSLATGSGEQYF; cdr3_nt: TGCGCCAGCAGCTTGGCGACGGGGTCCGGCGAGCAGTACTTC
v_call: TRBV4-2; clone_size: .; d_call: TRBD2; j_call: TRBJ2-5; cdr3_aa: CASSGRTSGGGKQETQYF; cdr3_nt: TGTGCCAGCAGCGGACGGACTAGCGGGGGCGGGAAACAAGAGACCCAGTACTTC
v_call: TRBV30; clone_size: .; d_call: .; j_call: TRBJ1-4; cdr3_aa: CAWSVLGEKLFF; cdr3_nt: TGTGCCTGGAGTGTACTTGGTGAAAAACTGTTTTTT